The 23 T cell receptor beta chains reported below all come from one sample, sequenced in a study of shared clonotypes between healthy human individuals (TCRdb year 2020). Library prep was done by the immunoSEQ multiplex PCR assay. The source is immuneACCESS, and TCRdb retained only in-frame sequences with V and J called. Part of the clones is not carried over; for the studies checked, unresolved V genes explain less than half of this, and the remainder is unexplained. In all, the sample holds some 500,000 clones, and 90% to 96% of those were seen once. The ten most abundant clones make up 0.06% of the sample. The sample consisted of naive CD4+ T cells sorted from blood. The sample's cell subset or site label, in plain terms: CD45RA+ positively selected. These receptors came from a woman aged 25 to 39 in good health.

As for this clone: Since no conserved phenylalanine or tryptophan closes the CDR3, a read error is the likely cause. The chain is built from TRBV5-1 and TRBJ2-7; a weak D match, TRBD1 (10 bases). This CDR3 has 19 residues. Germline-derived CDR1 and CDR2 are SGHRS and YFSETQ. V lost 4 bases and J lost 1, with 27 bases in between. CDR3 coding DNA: TGCGCCAGCAGCCCGGGGACAGGGGTTTGGCTAGCGGGATCCTACGAGCAGTACCTC. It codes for CASSPGTGVWLAGSYEQYL.

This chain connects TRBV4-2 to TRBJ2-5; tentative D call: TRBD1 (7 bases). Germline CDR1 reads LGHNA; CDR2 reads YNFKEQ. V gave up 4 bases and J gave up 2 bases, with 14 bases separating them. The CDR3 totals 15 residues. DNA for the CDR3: TGTGCCAGCAGCCGTTCGGAGGGACAGCAAGAGACCCAGTACTTC. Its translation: CASSRSEGQQETQYF.

The CDR3, as DNA: TGTGCCAGTAGTGCCCCGGGAACCCGAAACACCATATATTTT. Its translation is CASSAPGTRNTIYF. V gene TRBV19 combines with J gene TRBJ1-3; D ambiguous. Germline V gives CDR1 LNHDA, CDR2 SQIVND (reference sequence). The V gene lost 5 bases and the J gene lost 5 bases, with 13 bases spanning the gap. The CDR3 covers 14 residues.

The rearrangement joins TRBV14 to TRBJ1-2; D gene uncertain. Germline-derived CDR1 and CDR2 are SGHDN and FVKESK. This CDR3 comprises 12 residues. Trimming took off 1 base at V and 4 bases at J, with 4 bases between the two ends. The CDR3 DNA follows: TGTGCCAGCAGCCAAGGACCCTATGGCTACACCTTC. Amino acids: CASSQGPYGYTF.

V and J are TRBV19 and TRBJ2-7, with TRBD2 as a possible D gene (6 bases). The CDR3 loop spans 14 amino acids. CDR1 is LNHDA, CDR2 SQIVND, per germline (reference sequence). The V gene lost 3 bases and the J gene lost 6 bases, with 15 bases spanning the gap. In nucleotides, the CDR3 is TGTGCCAGTAGTATCCGGCGGGACGGTAGCGAGCAGTACTTC. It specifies CASSIRRDGSEQYF.

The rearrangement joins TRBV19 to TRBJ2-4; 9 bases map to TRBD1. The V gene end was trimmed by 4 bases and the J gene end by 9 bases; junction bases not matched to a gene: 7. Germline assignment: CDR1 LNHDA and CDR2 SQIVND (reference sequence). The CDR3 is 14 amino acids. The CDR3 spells CASSTKDRGPIQYF. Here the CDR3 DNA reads TGTGCCAGTAGTACTAAGGACAGGGGACCCATTCAGTACTTC.

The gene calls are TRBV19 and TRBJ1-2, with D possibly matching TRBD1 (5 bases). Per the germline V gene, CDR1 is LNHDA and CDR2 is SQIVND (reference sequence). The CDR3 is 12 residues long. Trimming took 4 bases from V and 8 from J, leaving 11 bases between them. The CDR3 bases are TGTGCCAGTAGTAGAGAAGGACACGGCTACACCTTC. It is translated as CASSREGHGYTF.

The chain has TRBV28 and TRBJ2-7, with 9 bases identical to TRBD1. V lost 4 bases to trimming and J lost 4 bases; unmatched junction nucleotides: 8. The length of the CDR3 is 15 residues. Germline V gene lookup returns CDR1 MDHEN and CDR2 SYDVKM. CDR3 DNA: TGTGCCAGCAGTTCGCCCGGGACAGGGTCTTACGAGCAGTACTTC. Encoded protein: CASSSPGTGSYEQYF.

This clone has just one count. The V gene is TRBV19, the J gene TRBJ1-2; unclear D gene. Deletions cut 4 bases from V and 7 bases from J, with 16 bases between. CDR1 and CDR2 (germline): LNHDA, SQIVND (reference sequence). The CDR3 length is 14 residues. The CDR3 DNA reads TGTGCCAGTAGTACCCCGGCCGAGGCCGTTGGCTACACCTTC. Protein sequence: CASSTPAEAVGYTF.

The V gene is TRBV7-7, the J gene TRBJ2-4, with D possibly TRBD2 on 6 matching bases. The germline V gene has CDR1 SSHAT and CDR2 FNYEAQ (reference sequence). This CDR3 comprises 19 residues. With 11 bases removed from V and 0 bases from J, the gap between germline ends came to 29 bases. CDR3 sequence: CAAVFRGYDTVVAKNIQYF. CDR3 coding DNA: TGTGCCGCGGTTTTTCGGGGGTACGATACGGTGGTAGCCAAAAACATTCAGTACTTC.

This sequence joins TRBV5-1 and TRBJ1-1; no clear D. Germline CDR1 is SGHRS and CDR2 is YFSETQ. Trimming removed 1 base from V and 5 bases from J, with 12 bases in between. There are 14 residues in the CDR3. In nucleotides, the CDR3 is TGCGCCAGCAGCTTGCGGGGAATAGGGACTGAAGCTTTCTTT. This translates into CASSLRGIGTEAFF.

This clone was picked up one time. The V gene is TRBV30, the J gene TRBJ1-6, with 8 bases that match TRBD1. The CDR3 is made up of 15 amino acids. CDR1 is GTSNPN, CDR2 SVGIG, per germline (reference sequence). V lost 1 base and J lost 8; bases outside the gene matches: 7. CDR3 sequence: CAWSAGQGVYSPLHF. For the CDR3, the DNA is TGTGCCTGGAGTGCAGGACAGGGCGTCTATTCACCCCTCCACTTT.

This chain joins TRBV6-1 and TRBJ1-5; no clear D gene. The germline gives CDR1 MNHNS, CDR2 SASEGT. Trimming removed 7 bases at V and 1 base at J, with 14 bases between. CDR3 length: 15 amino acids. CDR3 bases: TGTGCCAGCACCATAGGACGGGTAAGCAATCAGCCCCAGCATTTT. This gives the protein CASTIGRVSNQPQHF.

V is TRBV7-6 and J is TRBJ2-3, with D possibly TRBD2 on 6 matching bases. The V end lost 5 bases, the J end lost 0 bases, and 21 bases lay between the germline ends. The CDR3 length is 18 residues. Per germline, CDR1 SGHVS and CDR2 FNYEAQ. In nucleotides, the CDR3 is TGTGCCAGCAGCCCCCGAGCGGGCGCTCCTTCTAGCACAGATACGCAGTATTTT. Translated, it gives CASSPRAGAPSSTDTQYF.

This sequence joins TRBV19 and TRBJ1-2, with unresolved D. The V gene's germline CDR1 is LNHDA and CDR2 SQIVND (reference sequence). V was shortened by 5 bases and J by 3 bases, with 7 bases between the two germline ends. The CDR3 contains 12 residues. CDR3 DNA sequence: TGTGCCAGTAGTTACAGTGACTATGGCTACACCTTC. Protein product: CASSYSDYGYTF.

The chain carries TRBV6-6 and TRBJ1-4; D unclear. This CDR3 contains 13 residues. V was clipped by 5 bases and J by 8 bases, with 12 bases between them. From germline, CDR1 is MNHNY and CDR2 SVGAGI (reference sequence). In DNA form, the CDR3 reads TGTGCCAGCAGTCCCCGGAACGGGGAAAAACTGTTTTTT. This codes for CASSPRNGEKLFF.

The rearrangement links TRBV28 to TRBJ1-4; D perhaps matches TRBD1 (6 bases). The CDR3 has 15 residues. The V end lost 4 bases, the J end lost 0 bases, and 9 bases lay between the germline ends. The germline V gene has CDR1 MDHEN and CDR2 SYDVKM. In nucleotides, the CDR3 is TGTGCCAGCAGTTCTAAGGGGGCAACTAATGAAAAACTGTTTTTT. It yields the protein CASSSKGATNEKLFF. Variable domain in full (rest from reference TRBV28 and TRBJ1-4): DVKVTQSSRYLVKRTGEKVFLECVQDMDHENMFWYRQDPGLGLRLIYFSYDVKMKEKGDIPEGYSVSREKKERFSLILESASTNQTSMYLCASSSKGATNEKLFFGSGTQLSVL.

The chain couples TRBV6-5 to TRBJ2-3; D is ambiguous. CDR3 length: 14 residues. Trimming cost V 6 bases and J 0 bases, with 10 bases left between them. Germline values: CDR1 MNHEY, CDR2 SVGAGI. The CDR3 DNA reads TGTGCCAGCAGGGTGGATTGGAGCACAGATACGCAGTATTTT. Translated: CASRVDWSTDTQYF.

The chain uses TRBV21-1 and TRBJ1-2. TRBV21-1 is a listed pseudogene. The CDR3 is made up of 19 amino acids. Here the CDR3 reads CASSRNSRDGALKPDGYTF. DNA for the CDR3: TGTGCCAGCAGCAGAAATTCTAGGGACGGAGCACTGAAACCAGATGGCTACACCTTC.

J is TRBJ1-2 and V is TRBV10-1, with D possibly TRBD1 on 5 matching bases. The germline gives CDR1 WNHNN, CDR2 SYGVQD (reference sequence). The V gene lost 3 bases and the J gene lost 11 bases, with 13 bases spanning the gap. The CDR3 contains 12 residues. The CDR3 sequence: CASSDTTAGYTF. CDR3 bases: TGCGCCAGCAGTGATACGACAGCGGGGTACACCTTC.

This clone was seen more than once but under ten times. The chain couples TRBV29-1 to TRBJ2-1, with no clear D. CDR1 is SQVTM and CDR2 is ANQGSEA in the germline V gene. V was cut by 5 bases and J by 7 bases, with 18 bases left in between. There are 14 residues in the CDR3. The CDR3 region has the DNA TGCAGCGTTTTAGGGAAATCAGGTGGGAATGAGCAGTTCTTC. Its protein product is CSVLGKSGGNEQFF.

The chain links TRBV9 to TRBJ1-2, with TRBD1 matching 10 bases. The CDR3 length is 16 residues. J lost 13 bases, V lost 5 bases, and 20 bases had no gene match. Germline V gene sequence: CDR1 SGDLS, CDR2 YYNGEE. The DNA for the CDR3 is TGTGCCAGCAGGGGCCCGGTCAGGGGACAGGGGAGTCTATTCACCTTC. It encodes CASRGPVRGQGSLFTF.

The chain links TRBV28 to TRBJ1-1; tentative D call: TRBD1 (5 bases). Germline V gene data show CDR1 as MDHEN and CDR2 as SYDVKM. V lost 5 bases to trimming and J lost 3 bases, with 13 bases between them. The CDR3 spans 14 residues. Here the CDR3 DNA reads TGTGCCAGCAGTAAAGGGGCCATCCACACTGAAGCTTTCTTT. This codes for CASSKGAIHTEAFF.